This TCR beta chain was sequenced during a study of regulatory and conventional T cells in RAG deficiency. The study, taken as a whole, reports: Patient subsets had shorter CDR3s; Omenn Treg-Tconv overlap exceeded 85%.

Regarding this clone: Its cognate antigen is unknown.

Conventional CD4+ T cells were sorted from blood as CD25-low CD127-high cells. CDR1 is GTSNPN, CDR2 SVGIG, per germline (reference sequence). J gave up 7 bases and V 1 base, and 4 bases lay outside the gene matches. The CDR3 contains 14 residues. Assay used: immunoSEQ multiplex PCR; TCRdb lists only in-frame clones, some missing. The sample has about 24,000 clones, 95% to 97% seen once; the top ten hold over 1%. In addition, the sample was reused for a study of regulatory T cells. From that paper: The PCR used 52 TRBV and 13 TRBJ primers.

The origin of this receptor is a human donor in good health. V and J are TRBV30 and TRBJ2-3, with TRBD2 matching over 11 bases. Sequencing used CD25- CD4+ T cells sorted from blood. The CDR3 region is CAWSASGGTYTQYF. The CDR3 DNA is TGTGCCTGGAGTGCTAGCGGGGGGACGTATACGCAGTATTTT.